This entry concerns a single TCR beta chain. The data were obtained in a study of blood T cell repertoires in COVID-19. The CDR3 loop spans 12 amino acids. Germline CDR1 reads ENHRY; CDR2 reads SYGVKD. The trim removed 3 bases at V and 7 bases at J, leaving 2 bases unmatched. Sequencing was performed with immunoSEQ multiplex PCR; in TCRdb, only in-frame clones are kept and a portion is missing. Of 250,000 or so clones in the sample, around 84% were seen once. This chain links TRBV10-3 with TRBJ1-2; 7 positions match TRBD1. The sequenced sample was peripheral blood. This TCR came from a man aged 35 to 55 who had recovered from COVID-19. This CDR3 reads CAISDRTGGYTF. CDR3 DNA: TGTGCCATCAGTGACAGGACAGGTGGCTACACCTTC.